This is a list of T cell receptor beta chains from one sample in a study of T cells in narcolepsy. The method was immunoSEQ multiplex PCR; TCRdb's version includes in-frame clones alone and lacks a portion of them. The sample holds approximately 30,000 clones, approximately 84% seen once. Sequenced material: CD45RA- memory CD4+ T cells from PBMCs. All receptors derive from a human donor with narcolepsy. The conserved cysteine and the conserved F or W are not part of the CDR3 here.

v_call cdr3_aa
TRBV28 ASSLSLENTGELF
TRBV5-1 ASSIGQGAGNTGELF
TRBV29-1 SVESGGVYSGRGYT
TRBV5-6 ASSLYWRGVGVSNQPQH
TRBV27 ASGQGPGVVTPLH
TRBV6-5 ASSRRQLSNTEAF
TRBV19 ASEDRPKSGYT
TRBV10-1 ATQSARSYEQY
TRBV28 ASSLEQSSYNSPLH
TRBV7-3 ASSPGTSGGEQF
TRBV27 ASKPLANTEAF
TRBV10-3 AISLGTEENQPQH
TRBV9 ASSVAPLTRTGAGGEQY
TRBV6-1 ASSESGTARTTEAF
TRBV5-1 ASSLGDHPSTDTQY
TRBV7-9 ASRTGDSPSTGELF
TRBV7-3 ASSSPPGQGANTGELF
TRBV4-3 ASSQELATDTQY
TRBV9 ASSVDRDGYT
TRBV7-2 ASSHTSGGRDTQY
TRBV6-6 ASGMGNEQF
TRBV5-1 ASSPSPTSGGEQF
TRBV4-2 ASSQGRGLTSANYGYT
TRBV5-1 ASSAGTGLEQY
TRBV5-1 ASSTGLAGEYEQY
TRBV14 ASSQERDSPLH
TRBV6-1 ASSAPGQGVYEQY
TRBV5-1 ASSPSGLAGGNEQF
TRBV19 ASSTHGRVRT
TRBV10-2 ASRGSVGGGAGELF
TRBV25-1 ASSDQGYTDTQY
TRBV5-4 ASSSRGLGISEQF
TRBV28 ASSLAGRGESGANVLT
TRBV9 ASSAVAGGLSDTQY
TRBV6-1 AISESLGRTNTEAF
TRBV6-5 ASKRKGVGNEQF
TRBV19 ASSVRQGENTEAF
TRBV5-4 ASSLGVRSPLH
TRBV28 ASSRGTYEQY
TRBV29-1 SVNQELDTDTQY
TRBV5-4 ASIRDTGDEQF
TRBV21-1 ASNQRAANTGELF
TRBV6-5 ASSYHQDYGYT
TRBV2 ASRGRGGGPYEQY
TRBV28 ASSTPGIYEQY
TRBV21-1 ASPQGWQETQY
TRBV5-1 ASSLSATGNEKLF
TRBV6-1 ASSETWGKLF
TRBV28 ASRSGGAGVSSYEQY
TRBV7-6 ASSFSGTGSGNTIY
TRBV29-1 SVGGIVNTEAF
TRBV9 ASSVGASGGDTQY
TRBV6-1 ASSQTHSGNTIY